What follows describes a single T cell receptor beta chain. These data are taken from a study of T-cell reconstitution after alpha-beta-depleted transplantation in children. Molecular barcoding with unique molecular identifiers was used for the TCRbeta library. TCRdb processed the PCR reads anew with MiXCR; each CDR3 protein has one entry. The profile shows about 600,000 distinct CDR3 sequences, over 10% of them singletons. This receptor was taken from a male patient younger than 18 who had a stem cell transplant for acute myeloid leukemia, so the T cells may come from the graft donor. The input for sequencing was PBMCs, mostly from graft donor cells, taken 360 days after TCRalphabeta/CD19-depleted stem cell transplant.

The CDR3 region is CASSLTPAGGGTDTQYF. CDR3 DNA: TGTGCCAGCAGTTTAACTCCGGCGGGAGGGGGCACAGATACGCAGTATTTT. The V and J genes are TRBV12-3 or TRBV12-4 and TRBJ2-3, with 9 nucleotides matching TRBD2. Trimming removed 2 bases from V and 1 base from J; junction bases left unmatched: 7. The CDR3 is made up of 17 amino acids.